This TCR beta chain was profiled in a study of T cells in Graves' hyperthyroidism and ophthalmopathy. RNA transcripts were the template for amplifying TCR beta CDR3 regions. Carried out on the TCR CDR3, a first-round RT-PCR used the HTBI primer set. TCRdb re-called the multiplex PCR reads through MiXCR, storing one row per CDR3 protein. The sample includes around 600,000 distinct CDR3 sequences, over 12% seen only once; the top ten take roughly 7%. Unmatched junction bases numbered 12, after V lost 3 bases and J lost 5 bases. CDR1 is SQVTM and CDR2 is ANQGSEA in the germline V gene. This CDR3 region has 16 residues.

The chain recombines TRBV29-1 with TRBJ1-4, with 7 bases matching TRBD1. The sequenced material came from blood. This sequence was found in a woman in her late teens or twenties with Graves' ophthalmopathy. The CDR3 bases are TGCAGCGTTGATAGTAGTGGGGGGACAGTCAATGAAAAACTGTTTTTT. Its translation is CSVDSSGGTVNEKLFF.